This is a list of T cell receptor beta chains from one sample in a study of control samples from healthy donors and cancer patients. The data were produced by immunoSEQ multiplex PCR, yet TCRdb's version contains in-frame clones alone and is incomplete. Counted here are just under 60,000 clones, around 90% occurring once; the ten biggest clones make up 1.5% to 2%. Sequencing was done on a sample of PBMCs. The receptors derive from a man aged 35-49 years with colorectal cancer. The CDR3 runs from the conserved cysteine through the conserved F or W. The D gene is left open where the match is weak. Rows may omit the clone size; those that give it use once, few, many or a size class.

D: -; V: TRBV21-1; J: TRBJ2-7; size: -; CDR3: CASSKGVQGSISHEQYF; DNA: TGTGCCAGCAGCAAAGGGGTTCAGGGGAGTATTTCCCACGAGCAGTACTTC
D: -; V: TRBV15; J: TRBJ2-1; size: -; CDR3: CATSRRSKPPNEQFF; DNA: TGTGCCACCAGCAGAAGGTCCAAACCCCCCAATGAGCAGTTCTTC
D: -; V: TRBV30; J: TRBJ1-6; size: -; CDR3: CAWSQSPESPLHF; DNA: TGTGCCTGGAGTCAGTCCCCAGAATCACCCCTCCACTTT
D: TRBD2; V: TRBV7-2; J: TRBJ2-5; size: -; CDR3: CASKGVRLAGRGETQYF; DNA: TGTGCCAGCAAAGGGGTCAGACTAGCGGGGCGGGGGGAGACCCAGTACTTC
D: TRBD2; V: TRBV5-1; J: TRBJ2-2; size: -; CDR3: CARSWTSGGATGELFF; DNA: TGCGCCCGCAGCTGGACTAGCGGGGGGGCCACCGGGGAGCTGTTTTTT
D: TRBD1; V: TRBV19; J: TRBJ1-5; size: -; CDR3: CASTKQGAGNQPQHF; DNA: TGTGCCAGCACAAAACAGGGGGCAGGCAATCAGCCCCAGCATTTT
D: -; V: TRBV7-9; J: TRBJ2-3; size: few; CDR3: CASSYSARDTQYF; DNA: TGTGCCAGCAGCTACTCGGCACGAGATACGCAGTATTTT
D: TRBD1; V: TRBV23-1; J: TRBJ2-3; size: -; CDR3: CASSQAGTEVGTDTQYF; DNA: TGCGCCAGCAGTCAGGCCGGGACAGAAGTAGGGACAGATACGCAGTATTTT
D: -; V: TRBV5-1; J: TRBJ1-4; size: -; CDR3: CASRWQENEKLFF; DNA: TGCGCCAGCAGGTGGCAGGAGAATGAAAAACTGTTTTTT
D: -; V: TRBV30; J: TRBJ1-5; size: -; CDR3: CAWSVDGRGQPQHF; DNA: TGTGCCTGGAGTGTAGACGGCCGGGGACAGCCCCAGCATTTT
D: TRBD1; V: TRBV5-1; J: TRBJ1-2; size: -; CDR3: CASSLVDRDDGYTF; DNA: TGCGCCAGCAGCTTGGTAGACAGGGATGATGGCTACACCTTC
D: TRBD1; V: TRBV11-2; J: TRBJ1-2; size: -; CDR3: CASSLSTGNYGYTF; DNA: TGTGCCAGCAGCCTCTCGACAGGGAACTATGGCTACACCTTC
D: -; V: TRBV18; J: TRBJ2-7; size: once; CDR3: CASSPIETTYEQYF; DNA: TGTGCCAGCTCACCGATAGAGACGACCTACGAGCAGTACTTC
D: -; V: TRBV6-5; J: TRBJ1-1; size: -; CDR3: CASSYVFPNTEAFF; DNA: TGTGCCAGCAGTTACGTATTTCCGAACACTGAAGCTTTCTTT
D: -; V: TRBV5-1; J: TRBJ2-2; size: -; CDR3: CASSLGGAGELFF; DNA: TGCGCCAGCAGCTTGGGCGGGGCCGGGGAGCTGTTTTTT
D: -; V: TRBV5-1; J: TRBJ1-2; size: few; CDR3: CASSLIAGYGYTF; DNA: TGCGCCAGCAGCTTGATTGCAGGGTATGGCTACACCTTC
D: -; V: TRBV7-9; J: TRBJ1-3; size: -; CDR3: CASSSRGYSGNTIYF; DNA: TGTGCCAGCAGCTCCCGCGGGTACTCTGGAAACACCATATATTTT
D: -; V: TRBV6-5; J: TRBJ1-2; size: -; CDR3: CASSYSRGFGYTF; DNA: TGTGCCAGCAGTTACTCCCGGGGTTTTGGCTACACCTTC
D: TRBD2; V: TRBV5-4; J: TRBJ2-7; size: -; CDR3: CASSSGTSARTTYEQYF; DNA: TGTGCCAGCAGCTCCGGGACTAGCGCGCGTACCACCTACGAGCAGTACTTC
D: -; V: TRBV9; J: TRBJ2-6; size: -; CDR3: CASSQFSSGANVLTF; DNA: TGTGCCAGCAGCCAGTTCTCCTCTGGGGCCAACGTCCTGACTTTC
D: -; V: TRBV27; J: TRBJ1-4; size: -; CDR3: CASSLGATNEKLFF; DNA: TGTGCCAGCAGTTTAGGTGCAACTAATGAAAAACTGTTTTTT
D: -; V: TRBV3-1/TRBV3-2; J: TRBJ1-2; size: -; CDR3: CASSPGIGGGYGYTF; DNA: TGTGCCAGCAGCCCTGGGATCGGGGGGGGCTATGGCTACACCTTC
D: -; V: TRBV12-3/TRBV12-4; J: TRBJ1-1; size: -; CDR3: CGGLAVWTEAFF; DNA: TGTGGCGGTTTGGCGGTTTGGACTGAAGCTTTCTTT
D: TRBD2; V: TRBV5-5; J: TRBJ2-3; size: -; CDR3: CASSPDSGGAWKTQYF; DNA: TGTGCCAGCAGCCCAGATAGCGGGGGGGCCTGGAAGACGCAGTATTTT
D: -; V: TRBV27; J: TRBJ2-7; size: -; CDR3: CASRGTAAYEQYF; DNA: TGTGCCAGCCGAGGGACGGCAGCCTACGAGCAGTACTTC
D: TRBD2; V: TRBV4-3; J: TRBJ2-1; size: -; CDR3: CASSPTSSLGDYYNEQFF; DNA: TGCGCCAGCAGCCCTACATCATCACTAGGGGACTACTACAATGAGCAGTTCTTC
D: -; V: TRBV27; J: TRBJ2-5; size: -; CDR3: CASKRDAVGETQYF; DNA: TGTGCCAGCAAAAGGGACGCTGTCGGGGAGACCCAGTACTTC
D: TRBD1; V: TRBV19; J: TRBJ1-5; size: -; CDR3: CASSSDPRTGLNQPQHF; DNA: TGTGCCAGTAGTTCTGATCCCCGGACAGGATTGAATCAGCCCCAGCATTTT
D: -; V: TRBV7-9; J: TRBJ1-2; size: -; CDR3: CASSSTSRGFLGGYTF; DNA: TGTGCCAGCAGCTCAACCTCCCGTGGATTTCTGGGGGGCTACACCTTC
D: -; V: TRBV6-5; J: TRBJ2-1; size: -; CDR3: CASGRGLLTDEQFF; DNA: TGTGCCAGCGGGCGCGGGCTTCTTACAGATGAGCAGTTCTTC
D: -; V: TRBV3-1/TRBV3-2; J: TRBJ2-7; size: -; CDR3: CASSQDRVELGHEQYF; DNA: TGTGCCAGCAGCCAAGATAGGGTAGAATTAGGCCACGAGCAGTACTTC
D: TRBD1; V: TRBV27; J: TRBJ1-4; size: -; CDR3: CASRGQGTATNEKLFF; DNA: TGTGCCAGCAGAGGACAGGGAACTGCAACTAATGAAAAACTGTTTTTT
D: -; V: TRBV7-9; J: TRBJ1-1; size: -; CDR3: CASSSDRLNTEAFF; DNA: TGTGCCAGCAGCTCCGACAGATTGAACACTGAAGCTTTCTTT
D: -; V: TRBV2; J: TRBJ2-7; size: -; CDR3: CASTDWSYSYEQYF; DNA: TGTGCCAGCACGGACTGGAGCTACTCCTACGAGCAGTACTTC
D: -; V: TRBV7-9; J: TRBJ2-7; size: -; CDR3: CASSSTPFHEQYF; DNA: TGTGCCAGCAGCTCCACACCGTTCCACGAGCAGTACTTC
D: -; V: TRBV25-1; J: TRBJ1-3; size: -; CDR3: CASSESGSGNTIYF; DNA: TGTGCCAGCAGTGAATCTGGCTCTGGAAACACCATATATTTT
D: -; V: TRBV2; J: TRBJ1-2; size: -; CDR3: CASSEGGYGYTF; DNA: TGTGCCAGCAGTGAAGGGGGGTATGGCTACACCTTC
D: TRBD2; V: TRBV2; J: TRBJ2-3; size: -; CDR3: CASSSGLAGGLDTQYF; DNA: TGTGCCAGCAGTTCCGGACTAGCGGGGGGCCTAGATACGCAGTATTTT
D: -; V: TRBV3-1/TRBV3-2; J: TRBJ2-4; size: -; CDR3: CASPSSTGTLAKNIQYF; DNA: TGTGCCAGCCCCTCCTCAACAGGGACTTTAGCCAAAAACATTCAGTACTTC
D: TRBD1; V: TRBV19; J: TRBJ2-7; size: -; CDR3: CASSLYGTAFVGDEQYF; DNA: TGTGCCAGTAGCCTTTATGGGACAGCCTTTGTGGGCGACGAGCAGTACTTC
D: -; V: TRBV6-2/TRBV6-3; J: TRBJ2-7; size: -; CDR3: CASSYGGLYEQYF; DNA: TGTGCCAGCAGTTATGGCGGTCTCTACGAGCAGTACTTC
D: -; V: TRBV6-5; J: TRBJ1-1; size: -; CDR3: CASSFGQGSTEAFF; DNA: TGTGCCAGCAGTTTTGGTCAGGGTAGCACTGAAGCTTTCTTT
D: -; V: TRBV2; J: TRBJ1-5; size: -; CDR3: CASSDPNQPQHF; DNA: TGTGCCAGCAGTGATCCCAATCAGCCCCAGCATTTT